Here is one T cell receptor beta chain with its context. The sample holds one count of this clonotype. The clone's antigen remains unknown. Within one base of it there is no much larger clone, and no base qualities were kept. A single read makes a weak case. RNA was extracted using the RNeasy kit, and roughly 0.5 to 1 ug of the RNA was reverse transcribed with random hexamers. The immunoSEQ multiplex PCR assay, covering 54 Vbeta and 13 Jbeta segments, was used to amplify TCR beta CDR3 regions. Bias from PCR amplification was corrected by using a synthetic template baseline for primer optimization and for computational correction. The original methods were these. Reads were annotated to V, D and J genes according to IMGT and were analyzed with immunoSEQ Analyzer, with only productive sequences retained. Clonality was calculated as one minus the Shannon entropy normalized by log2 of the number of productive unique sequences. Public and private clones were assessed among the 100 most prevalent clones of each patient and control. A clone was defined as Susac-specific if it was absent from the healthy and MS cohorts, from some 1,100 published viral clones and from other ImmuneACCESS disease sequences. TCRdb took the public reads, trimmed them with fastp at Q25, ran MiXCR for clone calling and kept in-frame beta chains. Records with the same CDR3 protein are collapsed into one entry carrying the most frequent genes and DNA. The V and J calls come from TCRdb's annotation, not from the publication. Present in this sample are around 150,000 distinct CDR3 sequences, approximately 95% of which were seen just once. The ten largest clones capture roughly 0.14% of the sample.

This entry is derived from a study of CD8 T cells in Susac syndrome (dated by TCRdb to the late 2010s). Study-wide context: Of the Susac syndrome patients who were sequenced, about eight were in clinical remission while about six had clinically active disease. At blood withdrawal, Susac syndrome patients were therapy-naive, treated with corticosteroids (with IVIg additionally given to some), or treated with IVIg alone. The study used repertoire sequencing to test whether antigen drove CD8+ T cell activation and differentiation in Susac syndrome. Points the paper makes about the study in general: In patients with Susac syndrome, the CD4+ T cell repertoire showed no detectable clonal expansion. The study acknowledged that relatively few individuals were included in the TCR sequencing and HLA analysis.

High-throughput TCR beta sequencing profiled peripheral blood CD8+ and CD4+ T cells from healthy donors, Susac syndrome patients and multiple sclerosis patients. The Susac syndrome patients fulfilled recently defined diagnostic criteria for either definite or probable disease. CD8+ TEMRA cells were enriched by FACS, while bulk CD8+ and CD4+ T cells were purified by magnetic negative isolation. Blood was drawn into EDTA tubes, processed within 24 hours, and PBMCs were isolated by density gradient centrifugation. PBMCs intended for TCR sequencing were frozen in liquid nitrogen and were later thawed in a 37 degrees C water bath. The sorted or isolated CD4+, CD8+ and CD8+ TEMRA cells reached a purity of at least 90%. The germline ends are 15 bases apart after V is trimmed by 6 bases and J by 4 bases. Sequences SNHLY (CDR1) and FYNNEI (CDR2) are obtained from the germline V gene. Its CDR3 holds 14 amino acids, cysteine through phenylalanine. Left in the record is the CDR3 DNA by itself, 42 bases read in frame from the first base.

The source is a human donor with Susac syndrome. What was sequenced was CD4+ T cells from PBMCs. This receptor chain uses TRBV2 and TRBJ2-5; the D gene is perhaps TRBD2, from 5 matching bases. The nucleotides are TGTGCCAGCAGGAGGGCGGAAGCAAGAGAGACCCAGTACTTC. Its protein product is CASRRAEARETQYF.